The TCR beta chain described here comes from a study of glioma-infiltrating T cells. Study-level points and caveats: Very few CDR3 sequences were shared between tissue and blood. Gliomas, especially low-grade, showed above-expected tissue-blood divergence; non-neoplastic patients showed below.

V lost 0 bases and J lost 9; bases outside the gene matches: 6. CDR1 is SGHNT, CDR2 YYREEE, per germline (reference sequence). The length of the CDR3 is 14 residues. TCR alpha and beta CDR3 regions were amplified from RNA using iRepertoire nested multiplex PCR. In TCRdb, the multiplex PCR reads were re-called with MiXCR into one record per CDR3 protein. The sample has about 140,000 distinct CDR3 sequences, about two fifths seen once; the top ten hold 20% to 25%. Concerning this clonotype itself: No antigen is known for it.

This clonotype was obtained from a human donor with low-grade glioma or glioblastoma, undergoing nonglioma brain surgery, or in good health (not recorded which). The material sequenced was glioma tissue, nonneoplastic brain tissue, or PBMCs (not recorded which). The rearrangement uses TRBV5-4 and TRBJ2-1, with 7 bases fitting TRBD2. This CDR3 reads CASSLAGRESEQFF. The CDR3 nucleotides are TGTGCCAGCAGCTTGGCAGGGCGGGAGAGTGAGCAGTTCTTC.